This T cell receptor (beta chain) was recorded in a study of T cell responses to AZD1222 COVID-19 vaccine. Turning to this clone: Its target is not known.

The method was immunoSEQ multiplex PCR; TCRdb's version includes in-frame clones alone and lacks a portion of them. The top ten hold around 30% of the sample, which has approximately 80,000 clones, approximately 90% seen once. Germline loops: CDR1 KGHSH, CDR2 LQKENI. CDR3 length equals 15 residues. V was clipped by 3 bases and J by 1 base, with 12 bases between them. The analysis combined second doses at about 4 or about 12 weeks. Study results and limitations: Spike-specific TCRs gained breadth and depth after people received two AZD1222 doses. A mostly white British donor set with more females was recruited, and clonal diversity was possibly underestimated. Among spike-specific TCRs, nearly half reportedly target unmutated variant regions.

The specimen was peripheral blood, collected 28 days after the second AZD1222 dose. V is TRBV18 and J is TRBJ1-1; no firm D call. This TCR was recovered from an adult who received the AZD1222 COVID-19 vaccine. In DNA, the CDR3 is TGTGCCAGCTCACCGTTTGAGGGATCGAACACTGAAGCTTTCTTT. It yields the protein CASSPFEGSNTEAFF.